A selection of T cell receptor beta chains follows, all from one sample in a study of long-term antiretroviral therapy in people with HIV. TCRdb's copy holds only in-frame clones and misses some; the assay was immunoSEQ multiplex PCR. The data show under 20,000 clones, with 75% to 85% seen just once and about 10% held by the top ten. The sample here was unsorted PBMCs, taken 0.2 years after starting antiretroviral therapy. These receptors were taken from a woman between 40 and 55 years old with HIV. The CDR3 runs from the conserved cysteine through the conserved F or W. The order of the fields is V gene, J gene, clone size, D gene, CDR3 protein, CDR3 DNA. A D gene is named only where the DNA matches it firmly. Where a row states a size, it is once, few, many or the class of an expanded clone; other rows omit it.

TRBV9,TRBJ1-5,-,-,CASSVGLYSNQPQHF,TGTGCCAGCAGCGTAGGACTTTATAGCAATCAGCCCCAGCATTTT
TRBV2,TRBJ2-3,-,-,CASSFGRNTDTQYF,TGTGCCAGCTCCTTCGGTAGGAACACGGATACGCAGTATTTT
TRBV19,TRBJ2-1,few,TRBD1,CASSVRGLGNEQFF,TGTGCCAGTAGTGTCAGGGGGCTCGGGAATGAGCAGTTCTTC
TRBV6-1,TRBJ1-5,-,-,CAIGDSNQPQHF,TGTGCCATCGGGGATAGCAATCAGCCCCAGCATTTT
TRBV4-3,TRBJ2-6,-,-,CASSQDEGVWANVLTF,TGCGCCAGCAGCCAAGACGAGGGGGTCTGGGCCAACGTCCTGACTTTC
TRBV7-9,TRBJ2-7,-,-,CASSSSPPTEQYF,TGTGCCAGCAGCTCATCGCCGCCGACCGAGCAGTACTTC
TRBV6-1,TRBJ1-2,-,-,CASRSGALYGYTF,TGTGCCAGCCGATCGGGGGCCCTCTATGGCTACACCTTC
TRBV9,TRBJ2-3,-,-,CASSFGGLSTDTQYF,TGTGCCAGCAGCTTCGGGGGACTCAGCACAGATACGCAGTATTTT
TRBV12-5,TRBJ2-2,few,TRBD2,CASGSLLSGMNTGELFF,TGTGCTAGTGGTTCCTTACTTAGCGGGATGAACACCGGGGAGCTGTTTTTT
TRBV5-6,TRBJ1-1,-,-,CASSFVNTEAFF,TGTGCCAGCAGCTTCGTTAATACTGAAGCTTTCTTT
TRBV18,TRBJ1-2,few,-,CASSPYSGGDYGYTF,TGTGCCAGCTCACCATACTCTGGCGGAGACTATGGCTACACCTTC
TRBV19,TRBJ2-7,-,TRBD2,CASSSASGVEAYEQYF,TGTGCCAGTAGTAGTGCTAGCGGGGTGGAGGCGTACGAGCAGTACTTC
TRBV11-2,TRBJ1-1,-,-,CASSSGGTEAFF,TGTGCCAGCAGCTCCGGAGGCACTGAAGCTTTCTTT
TRBV18,TRBJ2-7,-,-,CASSPPGRPSYEQYF,TGTGCCAGCTCACCACCAGGACGCCCTTCCTACGAGCAGTACTTC
TRBV29-1,TRBJ2-5,-,-,CSVRGGETQYF,TGCAGCGTTCGAGGGGGAGAGACCCAGTACTTC
TRBV6-1,TRBJ2-1,-,-,CASSRLVGEQFF,TGTGCCAGCAGTAGACTAGTCGGTGAGCAGTTCTTC
TRBV10-2,TRBJ2-5,-,-,CASSESSGEETQYF,TGCGCCAGCAGTGAGTCTTCGGGGGAAGAGACCCAGTACTTC
TRBV27,TRBJ1-5,-,-,CASSPGQSTGQPQHF,TGTGCCAGCAGTCCTGGACAGTCCACGGGGCAGCCCCAGCATTTT
TRBV11-2,TRBJ1-3,-,-,CASSRRDTSGNTIYF,TGTGCCAGCAGCCGAAGGGACACCTCTGGAAACACCATATATTTT
TRBV7-9,TRBJ1-2,-,-,CASSLVISEDIAGYTF,TGTGCCAGCAGCTTAGTGATATCGGAGGACATTGCGGGCTACACCTTC